This is a list of T cell receptor beta chains from one sample in a study of technical replicates of blood from several donors. Produced via immunoSEQ multiplex PCR; TCRdb's table is partial and in-frame only. The table has more than 65,000 clones, roughly 95% seen once. The material sequenced was T cells isolated from PBMCs. The receptors derive from a human donor in good health. Both conserved end residues are part of each CDR3. Each record gives: J gene, clone size, V gene, D gene, CDR3 protein, CDR3 DNA. A D gene is named only where the DNA matches it firmly. Size values are once, few and many counts, or a class for expanded clones, and some rows have none.

>TRBJ2-7|NA|TRBV29-1|TRBD2
CSVRTSGSSYEQYF
TGCAGCGTACGGACTAGCGGGAGTTCATACGAGCAGTACTTC
>TRBJ2-7|NA|TRBV4-2|NA
CASSTDRTTIYEQYF
TGTGCCAGCAGCACGGACCGGACTACGATCTACGAGCAGTACTTC
>TRBJ1-1|NA|TRBV19|TRBD1
CASSTDRGLTEAFF
TGTGCCAGTAGTACAGACAGGGGGCTGACTGAAGCTTTCTTT
>TRBJ2-7|NA|TRBV18|TRBD2
CASSETSGKNLPYEQYF
TGTGCCAGCTCCGAGACTAGCGGCAAAAACCTACCCTACGAGCAGTACTTC
>TRBJ2-7|NA|TRBV5-5|TRBD2
CASSLGLAGVAYEQYF
TGTGCCAGCAGCTTAGGGCTAGCGGGAGTTGCCTACGAGCAGTACTTC
>TRBJ2-1|NA|TRBV4-1|NA
CASSQALGDNEQFF
TGCGCCAGCAGCCAAGCCCTGGGCGACAATGAGCAGTTCTTC
>TRBJ1-3|NA|TRBV28|TRBD1
CASRQGANTIYF
TGTGCCAGCAGACAGGGGGCCAACACCATATATTTT
>TRBJ1-2|NA|TRBV2|TRBD1
CASSELPRTGVYGYTF
TGTGCCAGCAGTGAATTGCCAAGGACAGGAGTCTATGGCTACACCTTC
>TRBJ1-5|NA|TRBV2|NA
CASTVLEAFNQPQHF
TGTGCCAGCACCGTTCTAGAGGCATTCAATCAGCCCCAGCATTTT
>TRBJ2-5|NA|TRBV7-2|NA
CASSPSGVTAAETQYF
TGTGCCAGCAGCCCTTCGGGTGTGACAGCTGCAGAGACCCAGTACTTC
>TRBJ1-1|NA|TRBV10-1|TRBD1
CASRKDRASTEAFF
TGCGCCAGCAGAAAGGACAGGGCAAGCACTGAAGCTTTCTTT
>TRBJ2-2|NA|TRBV5-6|NA
CASSLAPEEGFGELFF
TGTGCCAGCAGCTTGGCTCCAGAGGAGGGTTTCGGGGAGCTGTTTTTT
>TRBJ2-3|once|TRBV7-2|TRBD2
CASSLTSGSYTDTQYF
TGTGCCAGCAGCTTAACTAGCGGGTCCTACACAGATACGCAGTATTTT
>TRBJ2-7|NA|TRBV19|NA
CASSPIQGSEQYF
TGTGCCAGTAGTCCCATCCAGGGGTCCGAGCAGTACTTC
>TRBJ2-2|NA|TRBV30|NA
CAWSVQAWELFF
TGTGCCTGGAGTGTCCAGGCCTGGGAGCTGTTTTTT